This TCR beta chain is drawn from a study of T cells in localized non-small cell lung cancer. The V gene's germline CDR1 is MDHEN and CDR2 SYDVKM. Trimming took 4 bases from V and 6 from J, leaving 19 bases between them. This CDR3 has 15 residues. Data came from immunoSEQ multiplex PCR; TCRdb stores just in-frame clones and leaves some out. The table includes roughly 27,000 clones, approximately 92% detected once. The rearrangement uses TRBV28 and TRBJ2-7, with D perhaps matching TRBD2 (6 bases). The sequencing here drew on peripheral blood mononuclear cells, taken before any cancer treatment. This sequence was found in a woman aged 35-75 years with stage III lung adenocarcinoma. The CDR3 is CASSSLAGSVSEQYF. CDR3 nucleotide sequence: TGTGCCAGCAGTTCGCTCGCCGGGAGTGTCTCCGAGCAGTACTTC.